The text below deals with one T cell receptor beta chain. Its antigen is currently unknown. CDR3 length: 15 residues. The germline V gene has CDR1 SNHLY and CDR2 FYNNEI. The V and J ends lost 6 bases and 3 bases respectively, with 15 bases between them. This record belongs to a study of shared clonotypes between healthy human individuals. Study observations and caveats: Tissues were not sampled, only blood, and their repertoires likely differ. Measured sharing among donors was expected to vary with sequencing depth.

Sequencing used immunoSEQ multiplex PCR; TCRdb keeps in-frame clones, though not all of them. The table has about 470,000 clones, 75% to 85% seen once. This TCR came from a woman aged 40 to 50 in good health. Some clones in this sample may be carry-over from other donors' samples. The V and J genes are TRBV2 and TRBJ1-5; D not resolved. Sequencing was done on a sample of PBMCs. CDR3 bases: TGTGCCAGCAGGGATGAAGTCGTCTACAATCAGCCCCAGCATTTT. Its translation: CASRDEVVYNQPQHF.